This T cell receptor (beta chain) is from a study of blood T cell repertoires in COVID-19. Looking at the study overall: Samples came from the United States, Italy and Spain, spanning acute and convalescent COVID-19. From T cells, B-cell-depleted T cells, or PBMCs came the material, which was cDNA or gDNA.

This clone was recorded only once. Method: immunoSEQ multiplex PCR; TCRdb's copy keeps in-frame clones and lacks some. Found here are roughly 400,000 clones, 90% to 95% of them singletons; the top ten hold 0.8% to 0.9%. Enrollees, about 18 to 89 years old, lived in about two dozen US areas. Exposed study participants had met a COVID-19 case within 2 weeks before entry. The germline V gene has CDR1 SEHNR and CDR2 FQNEAQ (reference sequence). J gave up 9 bases and V 5 bases, and 14 bases lay outside the gene matches. The CDR3 extends over 17 amino acids. The chain uses TRBV7-9 and TRBJ1-6, with 9 nucleotides matching TRBD1. What was sequenced was PBMCs or T cells enriched from blood (not recorded which). This TCR was sampled from a woman in her thirties or forties who had been exposed to COVID-19. The CDR3 DNA is TGTGCCAGCAGCCGGGGCACAGGGGGCGGAGGAGGTTCACCCCTCCACTTT. Translation: CASSRGTGGGGGSPLHF.